This TCR beta chain was observed in a study of blood T cell repertoires in COVID-19. The wider study: Samples representing acute and convalescent COVID-19 were sourced from the United States, Italy and Spain.

Per the authors' pipeline: Amplifying reference gene primers gave estimates of nucleated cell counts. The method was immunoSEQ multiplex PCR; TCRdb's version includes in-frame clones alone and lacks a portion of them. The V and J calls and clone size were taken over from that table, and D and trimming were inferred from the DNA. The sample has fewer than 95,000 clones, less than 85% seen once. CDR1 is SGHKS and CDR2 is YYEKEE in the germline V gene (reference sequence). The CDR3 has 16 residues. After removal of 0 bases from V and 5 bases from J, the junction contained 7 bases not matched to a gene. Seattle's cohort entered during active infection and was followed longitudinally.

The sequencing input was peripheral blood. The chain carries TRBV5-5 and TRBJ2-2, with 7 nucleotides matching TRBD1. The TCR sequence derives from a man aged 70 or older with COVID-19, enrolled during active disease. The CDR3 region is CASSLGQGRGTGELFF. CDR3 in DNA: TGTGCCAGCAGCTTGGGACAGGGCCGAGGGACCGGGGAGCTGTTTTTT.